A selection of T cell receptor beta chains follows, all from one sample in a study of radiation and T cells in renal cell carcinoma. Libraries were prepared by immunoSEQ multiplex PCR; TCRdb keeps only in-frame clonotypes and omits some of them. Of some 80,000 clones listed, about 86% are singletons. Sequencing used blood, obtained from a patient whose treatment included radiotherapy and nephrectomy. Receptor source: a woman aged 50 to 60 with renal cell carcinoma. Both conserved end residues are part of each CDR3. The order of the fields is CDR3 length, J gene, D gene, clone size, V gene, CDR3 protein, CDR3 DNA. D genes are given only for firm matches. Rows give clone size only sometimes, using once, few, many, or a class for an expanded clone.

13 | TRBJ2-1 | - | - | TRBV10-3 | CAIRLTTYNEQFF | TGTGCCATCCGGCTTACGACCTACAATGAGCAGTTCTTC
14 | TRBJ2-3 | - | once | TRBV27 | CASSLSPNTDTQYF | TGTGCCAGCAGTTTATCCCCCAACACAGATACGCAGTATTTT
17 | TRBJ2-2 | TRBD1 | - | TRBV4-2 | CASSQDGTGGLIGELFF | TGTGCCAGCAGCCAAGATGGGACAGGGGGCCTGATCGGGGAGCTGTTTTTT
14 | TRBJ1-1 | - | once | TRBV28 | CASSFGGMNTEAFF | TGTGCCAGCAGTTTTGGTGGGATGAACACTGAAGCTTTCTTT
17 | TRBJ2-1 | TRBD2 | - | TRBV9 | CASSARLTSGRAFEQFF | TGTGCCAGCAGCGCCCGATTAACTAGCGGGAGGGCCTTTGAGCAGTTCTTC
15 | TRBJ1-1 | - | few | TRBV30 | CAWRPLTGSNTEAFF | TGTGCCTGGAGACCCCTAACAGGGTCTAACACTGAAGCTTTCTTT
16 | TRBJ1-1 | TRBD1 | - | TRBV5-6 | CASSPPWTGANTEAFF | TGTGCCAGCAGCCCACCCTGGACAGGAGCGAACACTGAAGCTTTCTTT
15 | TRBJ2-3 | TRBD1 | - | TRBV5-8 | CASSRPRGLTDTQYF | TGTGCCAGCAGCCGTCCCAGGGGGCTCACAGATACGCAGTATTTT
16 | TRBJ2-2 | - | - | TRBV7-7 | CASSPLPGTMNGELFF | TGTGCCAGCAGCCCCCTCCCCGGGACGATGAACGGGGAGCTGTTTTTT
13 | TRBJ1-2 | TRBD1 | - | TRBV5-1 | CASSPQGQSGYTF | TGCGCCAGCAGCCCACAGGGGCAGAGTGGCTACACCTTC
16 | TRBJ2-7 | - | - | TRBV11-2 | CASSLSATTPSYEQYF | TGTGCCAGCAGCTTATCTGCGACTACACCCTCCTACGAGCAGTACTTC
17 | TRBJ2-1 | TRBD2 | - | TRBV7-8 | CASSPYGTSGYYNEQFF | TGTGCCAGCAGCCCATACGGGACTAGCGGCTACTACAATGAGCAGTTCTTC
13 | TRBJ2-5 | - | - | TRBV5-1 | CASSLGSDETQYF | TGCGCCAGCAGCTTGGGTTCAGATGAGACCCAGTACTTC
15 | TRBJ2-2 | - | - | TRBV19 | CASSIGTKNTGELFF | TGTGCCAGTAGTATCGGCACAAAGAACACCGGGGAGCTGTTTTTT
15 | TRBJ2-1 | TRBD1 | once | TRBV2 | CASSLDRGSYNEQFF | TGTGCCAGCAGTTTGGACAGGGGCTCCTACAATGAGCAGTTCTTC
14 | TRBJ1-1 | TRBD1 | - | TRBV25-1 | CATAGTGGNTEAFF | TGTGCCACCGCGGGGACAGGGGGCAACACTGAAGCTTTCTTT
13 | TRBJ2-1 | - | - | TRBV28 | CASSTGPDPRQFF | TGTGCCAGCAGTACTGGCCCAGACCCGAGGCAGTTCTTC
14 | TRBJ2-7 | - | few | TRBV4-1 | CASSQVVRDYEQYF | TGCGCCAGCAGCCAAGTGGTCAGGGATTACGAGCAGTACTTC
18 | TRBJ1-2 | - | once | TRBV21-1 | CASSTLGPGQGASYGYTF | TGTGCCAGCAGCACTCTTGGGCCGGGACAGGGGGCGAGCTATGGCTACACCTTC
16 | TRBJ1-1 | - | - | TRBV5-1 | CASSLNTGAMNTEAFF | TGCGCCAGCAGCTTGAATACAGGAGCAATGAACACTGAAGCTTTCTTT
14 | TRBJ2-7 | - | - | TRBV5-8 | CASSLDRHTYEQYF | TGTGCCAGCAGCTTGGACAGGCACACCTACGAGCAGTACTTC
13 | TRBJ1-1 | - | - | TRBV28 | CASSLSVNTEAFF | TGTGCCAGCAGTTTATCGGTGAACACTGAAGCTTTCTTT
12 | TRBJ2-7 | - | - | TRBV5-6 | CASSLGAYEQYF | TGTGCCAGCAGCTTGGGCGCCTACGAGCAGTACTTC
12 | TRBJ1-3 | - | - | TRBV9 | CASSPTGNTIYF | TGTGCCAGCAGCCCCACGGGGAACACCATATATTTT
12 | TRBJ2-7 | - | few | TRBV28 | CASSSDYYEQYF | TGTGCCAGCAGTTCCGACTACTACGAGCAGTACTTC
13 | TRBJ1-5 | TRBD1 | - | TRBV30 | CAYGQGNSFPQHF | TGTGCCTATGGACAGGGGAATAGCTTCCCCCAGCATTTT
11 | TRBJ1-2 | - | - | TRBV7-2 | CASSRDGRYTF | TGTGCCAGCAGCCGGGACGGACGCTACACCTTC
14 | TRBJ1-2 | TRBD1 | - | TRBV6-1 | CASSEGQGIWGYTF | TGTGCCAGCAGTGAGGGACAGGGCATCTGGGGCTACACCTTC
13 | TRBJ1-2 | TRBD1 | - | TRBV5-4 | CASSEDRGRGYTF | TGTGCCAGCAGCGAGGACAGGGGGCGTGGCTACACCTTC
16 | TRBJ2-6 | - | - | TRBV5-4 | CASSHWAVNRANVLTF | TGTGCCAGCAGCCATTGGGCAGTAAATAGGGCCAACGTCCTGACTTTC
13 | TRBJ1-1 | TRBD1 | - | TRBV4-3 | CASRGQLNTEAFF | TGCGCCAGCAGGGGACAGTTGAACACTGAAGCTTTCTTT
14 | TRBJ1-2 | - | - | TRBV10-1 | CASFIYRVGYGYTF | TGCGCCAGCTTCATTTACAGGGTTGGCTATGGCTACACCTTC
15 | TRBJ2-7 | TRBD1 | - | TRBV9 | CASSVAGTVTYEQYF | TGTGCCAGCAGCGTGGCCGGGACAGTGACCTACGAGCAGTACTTC
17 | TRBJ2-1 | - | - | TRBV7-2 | CASSLVFAMGSYNEQFF | TGTGCCAGCAGCTTAGTATTTGCGATGGGGTCCTACAATGAGCAGTTCTTC
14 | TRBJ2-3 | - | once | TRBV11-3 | CASSLTRSTDTQYF | TGTGCCAGCAGCTTAACCCGCAGCACAGATACGCAGTATTTT
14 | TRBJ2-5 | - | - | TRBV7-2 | CASSFSRGRETQYF | TGTGCCAGCAGCTTCTCCCGGGGGCGAGAGACCCAGTACTTC
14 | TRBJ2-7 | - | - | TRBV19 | CASSKEEGNYEQYF | TGTGCCAGTAGTAAGGAGGAGGGAAACTACGAGCAGTACTTC
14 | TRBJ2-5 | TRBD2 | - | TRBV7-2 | CASSLLADQETQYF | TGTGCCAGCAGCTTACTAGCGGACCAAGAGACCCAGTACTTC
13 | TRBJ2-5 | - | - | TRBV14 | CASSPNQEETQYF | TGTGCCAGCAGCCCTAATCAGGAGGAGACCCAGTACTTC
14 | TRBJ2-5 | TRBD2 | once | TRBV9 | CASSVAGGQETQYF | TGTGCCAGCAGCGTAGCGGGAGGGCAAGAGACCCAGTACTTC
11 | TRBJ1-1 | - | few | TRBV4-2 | CATRGGPGAFF | TGTGCCACCCGGGGAGGCCCGGGAGCTTTCTTT
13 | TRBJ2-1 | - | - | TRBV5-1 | CASSLGTINEQFF | TGCGCCAGCAGCTTGGGCACTATCAATGAGCAGTTCTTC
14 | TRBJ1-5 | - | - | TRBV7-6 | CASSSRTDDQPQHF | TGTGCCAGCAGCAGTAGGACAGATGATCAGCCCCAGCATTTT
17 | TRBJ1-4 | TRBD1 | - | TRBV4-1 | CASSQVFVQGAGEKLFF | TGCGCCAGCAGCCAAGTATTCGTCCAGGGGGCGGGTGAAAAACTGTTTTTT
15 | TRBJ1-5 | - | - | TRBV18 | CASSPVGDSNQPQHF | TGTGCCAGCTCACCGGTAGGGGATAGCAATCAGCCCCAGCATTTT
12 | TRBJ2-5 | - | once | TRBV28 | CAAGTSKETQYF | TGTGCAGCCGGGACGTCTAAAGAGACCCAGTACTTC
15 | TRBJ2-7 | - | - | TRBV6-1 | CASSEFLTAGYEQYF | TGTGCCAGCAGTGAATTTCTCACGGCGGGTTACGAGCAGTACTTC
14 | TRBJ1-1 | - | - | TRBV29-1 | CSVGDPGENTEAFF | TGCAGCGTTGGAGACCCAGGGGAGAACACTGAAGCTTTCTTT